These 10 T cell receptor beta chains came from one sample sequenced in a study of CXCR3-negative and CXCR3-positive naive CD8 T cells (dated by TCRdb to about 2019). The research as a whole found: TRB CDR3s from CXCR3-positive naive cells showed higher hydrophobicity (lower Kidera factor 4), lower energy, and higher strength and volume indices than CXCR3-negative naive cells.

Sequenced using a NextSeq 550. The Human TCR Profiling Kit (MiLaboratory) was used to prepare UMI-labeled 5' RACE TRB cDNA libraries. TCRdb reprocessed the public reads and reports one entry per CDR3 protein sequence, without DNA. The sample table on file contains 80,000 to 100,000 distinct CDR3 sequences. The ten biggest clones cover roughly 0.8% of the sample. For these TCRs, the target antigens are not known. Sequencing was performed on naive CXCR3+ CD8+ T cells from blood. Explained via the paper, the cell subset or site label denotes: CD45RO-CCR7+CD27+CD95- naive CD8+ T cells expressing CXCR3 (TNR3+). The receptors derive from a human donor in good health. Some clones in this sample may be carry-over from other donors' samples.

This chain links TRBV7-2 with TRBJ2-1; TCRdb reports TRBD2, a call that lacks DNA to check it against. This CDR3 contains 15 residues. In germline, CDR1 is SGHTA, CDR2 FQGNSA. CDR3 residues: CASSLGSPSYNEQFF.

The chain carries TRBV6-2 or TRBV6-3 and TRBJ2-7; checking the TCRdb D call of TRBD2 is not possible without DNA. The CDR3 extends over 14 amino acids. The germline V gene encodes CDR1 MNHEY and CDR2 SVGEGT. This CDR3 is CASTPSLAGYEQYF.

The V call is TRBV4-1, the J call TRBJ2-3; TCRdb returns TRBD1, unconfirmable since there is no DNA. The CDR3 has 14 residues. Germline-derived CDR1 and CDR2 are MGHRA and YSYEKL. CDR3 region: CASSQETGLDTQYF.

This chain's CDR3 is CSVNDGGGAPLYEQYF. The rearrangement uses TRBV20-1 and TRBJ2-7; TCRdb's D gene call, TRBD1, goes unchecked for lack of DNA. In germline, CDR1 is DFQATT, CDR2 SNEGSKA (reference sequence). CDR3 length equals 16 residues.

V and J are TRBV10-3 and TRBJ2-3; TCRdb calls TRBD2, which cannot be checked without DNA. The germline V gene encodes CDR1 ENHRY and CDR2 SYGVKD. This CDR3 comprises 16 residues. The CDR3 loop is CAISVRTRIGTDTQYF.

V and J are TRBV12-3 or TRBV12-4 and TRBJ1-5; no DNA is available, so the TRBD1 call from TCRdb remains unchecked. This CDR3 is 15 amino acids long. CDR3 loop: CASRSQGWGNQPQHF.

This chain's CDR3 is CASTFPTDEAFF. The chain employs TRBV6-2 or TRBV6-3 and TRBJ1-1. CDR1 is MNHEY and CDR2 is SVGEGT in the germline V gene. The CDR3 spans 12 residues.

V and J are TRBV27 and TRBJ2-1; the TCRdb call, TRBD2, lacks DNA for checking. This CDR3 is built from 16 residues. The germline V gene encodes CDR1 MNHEY and CDR2 SMNVEV (reference sequence). CDR3 loop: CASSLGGPDGYNEQFF.

The J gene is TRBJ2-1, the V gene TRBV5-5. CDR1 is SGHKS and CDR2 is YYEKEE in the germline V gene (reference sequence). The CDR3 runs 11 residues. The CDR3 region is CASSWTSKQFF.

The chain is built from TRBV28 and TRBJ2-2; TCRdb lists TRBD1, though no DNA is available to test this call. This CDR3 has 16 amino acids. The V gene's germline CDR1 is MDHEN and CDR2 SYDVKM. The CDR3 here is CASSLGAIPNTGELFF.